This passage covers 24 T cell receptor beta chains from one sample sequenced in a study of graft-versus-host responses after intestinal transplantation. TCRdb's table, derived via immunoSEQ multiplex PCR, lists solely in-frame clones and lacks some. The table lists 35,000 to 45,000 clones, over 90% of them singletons. Specimen: PBMCs, collected nearly 750 days after intestinal transplantation. The receptor source for this set is a human patient who received an intestinal transplant, so some T cells may come from the graft donor.

This clone was seen more than once but under ten times. V gene TRBV2 combines with J gene TRBJ1-5; D is unclear. This CDR3 is built from 11 residues. Trimming shortened V by 3 bases and J by 4 bases, and 1 base separated the two germline ends. Germline CDR1 SNHLY, CDR2 FYNNEI. The CDR3 is CASSDNQPQHF. CDR3 sequence (DNA): TGTGCCAGCAGTGATAATCAGCCCCAGCATTTT.

This sequence joins TRBV2 and TRBJ2-1; TRBD2 matches at 13 bases. Germline CDR1 is SNHLY and CDR2 is FYNNEI. The CDR3 spans 16 residues. J gave up 3 bases and V 6 bases, and 5 bases lay outside the gene matches. CDR3 bases: TGTGCCAGCAGAAGGACTAGCGGGAGTCTCTACAATGAGCAGTTCTTC. Translated, it gives CASRRTSGSLYNEQFF.

The chain combines TRBV4-1 with TRBJ2-7; D is perhaps TRBD1 or TRBD2 (5 bases each). Trimming stripped 0 bases from V and 3 bases from J, with 18 bases between. Germline V CDR1 and CDR2: MGHRA, YSYEKL. The CDR3 sequence is 17 residues long. The CDR3: CASSQEVGTVYYYEQYF. The DNA of the CDR3 is TGCGCCAGCAGCCAAGAAGTCGGGACCGTTTACTACTACGAGCAGTACTTC.

CDR3 sequence: CASSDSFRDSGFDGSQYF. The CDR3 DNA reads as TGTGCCAGCAGTGACTCGTTTCGGGACTCGGGATTTGATGGTTCGCAGTATTTT. This chain connects TRBV6-4 to TRBJ2-3; D perhaps matches TRBD2 (6 bases). The V end lost 0 bases, the J end lost 10 bases, and 26 bases lay between the germline ends. This CDR3 region has 18 residues. Germline loops: CDR1 MRHNA, CDR2 SNTAGT.

In its sample, this clone was seen a few times. The gene calls are TRBV13 and TRBJ1-1; D may be TRBD1 (6 bases). The length of the CDR3 is 16 residues. Trimming shortened V by 5 bases and J by 1 base, and 17 bases separated the two germline ends. CDR1 and CDR2 (germline): PRHDT, FYEKMQ (reference sequence). CDR3 sequence (DNA): TGTGCCAGCAGCACCCGACAGGTACTCTGGAACACTGAAGCTTTCTTT. Its translation: CASSTRQVLWNTEAFF.

This clone appeared once. J is TRBJ2-3 and V is TRBV5-1, with D possibly being TRBD1 or TRBD2 (5 bases each). The length of the CDR3 is 15 residues. Germline V lookup: CDR1 SGHRS, CDR2 YFSETQ. V was cut by 1 base and J by 0 bases, with 9 bases left in between. CDR3 coding DNA: TGCGCCAGCAGCTTGTCGGGACGAAGCACAGATACGCAGTATTTT. This translates into CASSLSGRSTDTQYF.

The gene calls are TRBV2 and TRBJ2-3; 10 positions agree with TRBD2. The CDR3 is made up of 14 amino acids. CDR1 and CDR2 from the germline V gene are SNHLY and FYNNEI. Trimming cost V 8 bases and J 5 bases; bases outside gene matches: 7. The CDR3 protein is CASLASGSQDTQYF. The CDR3 coding sequence is TGTGCCAGCCTTGCTAGCGGGAGCCAAGATACGCAGTATTTT. The full variable domain, with the rest looked up from reference TRBV2 and TRBJ2-3, is EPEVTQTPSHQVTQMGQEVILRCVPISNHLYFYWYRQILGQKVEFLVSFYNNEISEKSEIFDDQFSVERPDGSNFTLKIRSTKLEDSAMYFCASLASGSQDTQYFGPGTRLTVL.

The chain carries TRBV6-1 and TRBJ2-4; D may match TRBD1 or TRBD2 (7 bases each). CDR3 size: 17 residues. Germline CDR1 reads MNHNS; CDR2 reads SASEGT. The V gene lost 2 bases and the J gene lost 2 bases, with 16 bases spanning the gap. CDR3 protein: CASSEFGTAGPKNIQYF. The CDR3 nucleotides are TGTGCCAGCAGTGAATTCGGGACAGCGGGACCCAAAAACATTCAGTACTTC.

The J gene is TRBJ2-7, the V gene TRBV28, with D hard to call. The ends were cut back, 7 bases at V and 0 bases at J, with 7 bases in the middle. Germline V gene lookup returns CDR1 MDHEN and CDR2 SYDVKM. CDR3 length: 12 amino acids. This CDR3 is CASTHGSYEQYF. In DNA, the CDR3 is TGTGCCAGCACTCACGGCTCCTACGAGCAGTACTTC.

The chain uses TRBV28 and TRBJ2-1; D unresolved. Germline CDR1 is MDHEN and CDR2 is SYDVKM. The CDR3 extends over 10 amino acids. V was pared by 7 bases and J by 7 bases, with 5 bases between. The DNA for the CDR3 is TGTGCCAGCAAAGGTAATGAGCAGTTCTTC. It encodes CASKGNEQFF.

The rearrangement uses TRBV5-5 and TRBJ2-7; TRBD1 might be the D (5 bases). The CDR3 is 11 residues long. V was shortened by 4 bases and J by 3 bases, with 5 bases between the two germline ends. Germline CDR1 is SGHKS and CDR2 is YYEKEE (reference sequence). DNA for the CDR3: TGTGCCAGCAGCCAGGGCTACGAGCAGTACTTC. This codes for CASSQGYEQYF. The variable domain in full, with the rest retrieved from reference TRBV5-5 and TRBJ2-7, is DAGVTQSPTHLIKTRGQQVTLRCSPISGHKSVSWYQQVLGQGPQFIFQYYEKEERGRGNFPDRFSARQFPNYSSELNVNALLLGDSALYLCASSQGYEQYFGPGTRLTVT.

This sequence joins TRBV5-6 and TRBJ2-7, with a possible D match to TRBD1 (6 bases). Germline CDR1 SGHDT, CDR2 YYEEEE. Trimming left V 0 bases short and J 3 bases short, with 22 bases between. This CDR3 has 18 amino acids. In DNA, the CDR3 is TGTGCCAGCAGCTTGGATCGCGGTCGTTACAGGGCCGTCTACGAGCAGTACTTC. Protein: CASSLDRGRYRAVYEQYF.

J is TRBJ2-5 and V is TRBV7-3; TRBD2 might be the D (6 bases). Trimming stripped 4 bases from V and 5 bases from J, with 11 bases between. The CDR3 loop spans 13 amino acids. Germline V gives CDR1 SGHTA, CDR2 FQGTGA. The DNA for the CDR3 is TGTGCCAGCAGCTCCCAGGCGGGGGAGACCCAGTACTTC. It is translated as CASSSQAGETQYF.

The chain joins TRBV6-6 to TRBJ2-5; 7 bases are shared with TRBD1. After removal of 7 bases from V and 2 bases from J, the junction contained 4 bases not matched to a gene. CDR1 and CDR2 (germline): MNHNY, SVGAGI (reference sequence). The CDR3 has 13 residues. The CDR3 DNA follows: TGTGCCAGCACCGGGACAGTGCAAGAGACCCAGTACTTC. It yields the protein CASTGTVQETQYF.

The chain recombines TRBV27 with TRBJ2-5; the match to TRBD1 covers 9 bases. V shed 10 bases, J shed 5 bases, and the junction held 14 bases outside the gene matches. The germline V gene has CDR1 MNHEY and CDR2 SMNVEV (reference sequence). This CDR3 spans 15 amino acids. Written as DNA, the CDR3 is TGTGCCACCACCGGGACAGGGAGGGATAGGGAGACCCAGTACTTC. Translated: CATTGTGRDRETQYF.

The CDR3 sequence: CASSSGWGNQPQHF. CDR3 nucleotides: TGTGCCAGCAGTTCGGGGTGGGGCAATCAGCCCCAGCATTTT. The V call is TRBV6-5, the J call TRBJ1-5; D call uncertain. Trimming removed 4 bases from V and 2 bases from J, with 9 bases in between. The CDR3 contains 14 residues. Germline values: CDR1 MNHEY, CDR2 SVGAGI.

The chain employs TRBV19 and TRBJ2-1; no firm D call. The CDR3 runs 11 residues. Germline V gives CDR1 LNHDA, CDR2 SQIVND (reference sequence). The V end was cut by 6 bases, the J end by 7 bases, with 7 bases between. CDR3 coding DNA: TGTGCCAGTAGAGACGGTAATGAGCAGTTCTTC. Amino acid sequence: CASRDGNEQFF.

The genes are TRBV27 and TRBJ2-7; possible D gene TRBD1, 5 bases. The germline CDR1 and CDR2 sequences are MNHEY and SMNVEV (reference sequence). Trimming removed 2 bases from V and 2 bases from J, with 16 bases in between. The CDR3 runs to 16 residues. CDR3 in DNA: TGTGCCAGCAGTTTAGCGCAGGGTGCCCTGACCTACGAGCAGTACTTC. Residues: CASSLAQGALTYEQYF.

The chain has TRBV6-5 and TRBJ2-1, with 13 bases fitting TRBD2. CDR1 is MNHEY, CDR2 SVGAGI, per germline. The trim removed 6 bases at V and 13 bases at J, leaving 6 bases unmatched. The CDR3 is made up of 13 amino acids. The DNA for the CDR3 is TGTGCCAGCAGACAAGGGACTAGCGGGGTTCAGTTCTTC. Translating gives CASRQGTSGVQFF.

The chain combines TRBV27 with TRBJ1-6; 7 bases line up with TRBD1. The germline CDR1 and CDR2 sequences are MNHEY and SMNVEV (reference sequence). This CDR3 has 20 amino acids. V shed 4 bases and J 1 base; nucleotides not matched to a gene: 16. The CDR3 DNA follows: TGTGCCAGCAGTTCCCGACAGGGCAGTGGTTTCGGGTCCTATAATTCACCCCTCCACTTT. Amino acid sequence: CASSSRQGSGFGSYNSPLHF.

This chain uses TRBV4-1 with TRBJ2-2; D is unclear. The CDR3 has 14 amino acids. The ends were cut back, 0 bases at V and 8 bases at J, with 10 bases in the middle. Germline V lookup: CDR1 MGHRA, CDR2 YSYEKL. The CDR3 loop reads CASSQEDHGGELFF. The CDR3 nucleotides are TGCGCCAGCAGCCAAGAGGACCATGGAGGGGAGCTGTTTTTT.

The chain carries TRBV7-2 and TRBJ2-7; 10 nucleotides line up with TRBD2. The CDR3 has 16 residues. Looked up from germline, CDR1 is SGHTA and CDR2 is FQGNSA. Trimming cost V 1 base and J 5 bases; bases outside gene matches: 8. This CDR3 reads CASSLEGASGSHEQYF. Here the CDR3 DNA reads TGTGCCAGCAGCTTAGAAGGGGCTAGCGGGAGCCACGAGCAGTACTTC.

This clone is a singleton in its sample. This chain uses TRBV10-1 with TRBJ2-7; 7 nucleotides line up with TRBD2. Germline V gene lookup returns CDR1 WNHNN and CDR2 SYGVQD (reference sequence). The J segment lost 4 bases and the V segment lost 5 bases, leaving 5 bases of the junction unmatched. There are 13 residues in the CDR3. The CDR3 nucleotides are TGCGCCAGCAGTCCCCAGCGGGAATACGAGCAGTACTTC. Translated: CASSPQREYEQYF.

This rearrangement joins TRBV27 to TRBJ1-6, with TRBD1 matching 8 bases. In germline, CDR1 is MNHEY, CDR2 SMNVEV (reference sequence). Trimming took 10 bases from V and 0 from J; bases not matched to a gene: 5. CDR3 length equals 15 residues. CDR3 nucleotide sequence: TGTGCCAACAGGGGGGATGCCTCCTATAATTCACCCCTCCACTTT. Protein sequence: CANRGDASYNSPLHF.